One and the same sample provided the 6 T cell receptor beta chains below, sequenced in a study of shared clonotypes between healthy human individuals. Measured with immunoSEQ multiplex PCR; TCRdb has only the in-frame clones, and not every one. The sample has about 1.1 million clones; 77% are singletons. Specimen: memory CD4+ T cells from PBMCs. Subset denoted: CD45RA-negative fraction. These receptors were taken from a man aged 18-30 years in good health. Some clones in this sample may be carry-over from other donors' samples.

The chain employs TRBV28 and TRBJ2-7, with D possibly TRBD1 on 6 matching bases. Germline CDR1 reads MDHEN; CDR2 reads SYDVKM. Trimming stripped 6 bases from V and 6 bases from J, with 15 bases between. The CDR3 is 13 amino acids. The CDR3 here is CASRWTEGLEQYF. CDR3 nucleotides: TGTGCCAGCAGATGGACAGAGGGCCTCGAGCAGTACTTC.

The V and J genes are TRBV19 and TRBJ1-2, with no clear D. Germline CDR1 reads LNHDA; CDR2 reads SQIVND (reference sequence). The V and J ends lost 3 bases and 5 bases respectively, with 7 bases between them. The CDR3 length is 12 residues. CDR3 loop: CASSIPGYGYTF. The CDR3 nucleotides are TGTGCCAGTAGTATCCCCGGTTATGGCTACACCTTC.

A remark on this clone: The sample contains more than one DNA sequence encoding this CDR3. This rearrangement joins TRBV5-1 to TRBJ2-2; the match to TRBD1 covers 7 bases. The CDR3 spans 15 residues. CDR1 is SGHRS, CDR2 YFSETQ, per germline. J gave up 1 base and V 0 bases, and 0 bases lay outside the gene matches. The CDR3 region is CASSLGQGNTGELFF. The CDR3 nucleotides are TGCGCCAGCAGCTTGGGACAGGGGAACACCGGGGAGCTGTTTTTT.

V gene TRBV5-4 combines with J gene TRBJ1-2; D not resolved. Trimming stripped 1 base from V and 5 bases from J, with 18 bases between. Looked up from germline, CDR1 is SGHNT and CDR2 is YYREEE (reference sequence). This CDR3 is built from 16 residues. The CDR3 sequence: CASSLHSESQVYGYTF. The CDR3 DNA sequence: TGTGCCAGCAGCTTGCACAGTGAATCCCAGGTATATGGCTACACCTTC.

The chain uses TRBV19 and TRBJ2-1; D gene unclear. This CDR3 is 16 amino acids long. Trimming took 7 bases from V and 4 from J, leaving 20 bases between them. CDR1 is LNHDA and CDR2 is SQIVND in the germline V gene (reference sequence). The CDR3 loop is CASTPSRHSRYNEQFF. The CDR3 DNA reads as TGTGCCAGTACTCCCTCACGACACTCTAGGTACAATGAGCAGTTCTTC.

The CDR3 DNA reads TGTGCCAGCAGCCAAGCTAGGGGACTAGGAGGGATGTCGGAGCAGTTCTTC. Protein: CASSQARGLGGMSEQFF. This chain connects TRBV14 to TRBJ2-1; TRBD2 matches at 8 bases. The V segment lost 1 base and the J segment 10 bases; nucleotides outside the gene matches: 15. The CDR3 contains 17 residues. Germline CDR1 is SGHDN and CDR2 is FVKESK.